Below, 17 T cell receptor beta chains from the same sample are listed, as sequenced in a study of spatial heterogeneity in lung cancer. Their antigens are not known. TCRdb fed the 5' RACE reads into MiXCR, producing one record per CDR3 protein. The repertoire holds under 15,000 distinct CDR3 sequences, with 3% to 4% as singletons. Study-wide points: Counts that tracked tumor mutation counts were those of expanded intratumoral alpha and beta TCRs.

Time point denoted: sample taken at primary tumor resection. The input for sequencing was lung tumor tissue, taken at surgery. Source of these receptors: a male donor with early-stage non-small cell lung cancer.

This clonotype is deemed medium-sized. V and J are TRBV7-2 and TRBJ2-3; D is unclear. V was cut by 1 base and J by 6 bases, with 11 bases left in between. CDR3 length: 14 amino acids. Germline V gene lookup returns CDR1 SGHTA and CDR2 FQGNSA. For the CDR3, the DNA is TGTGCCAGCAGCTTAGACCCCGCAATGGATACGCAGTATTTT. As protein: CASSLDPAMDTQYF.

The table lists this clonotype with many counts. This chain joins TRBV11-3 and TRBJ1-1, with D uncertain. Per the germline V gene, CDR1 is SGHNT and CDR2 is YENEEA. Trimming pared 0 bases from V and 3 bases from J, leaving 8 bases between. The length of the CDR3 is 14 residues. The CDR3 reads CASSLDHGDTEAFF. CDR3 DNA sequence: TGTGCCAGCAGCTTAGATCATGGGGACACTGAAGCTTTCTTT.

The sample holds many counts of this clonotype. The chain uses TRBV18 and TRBJ2-2; 9 nucleotides line up with TRBD1. The germline V gene has CDR1 KGHSH and CDR2 LQKENI. The CDR3 loop spans 17 amino acids. With V trimmed by 3 bases and J by 2 bases, 7 bases remained unmatched. CDR3 loop: CASSPSSGQGNTGELFF. The CDR3 DNA sequence: TGTGCCAGCTCACCGAGTTCGGGACAGGGAAACACCGGGGAGCTGTTTTTT.

About this clonotype itself: The junction does not match germline at one end; this may be a read error. The chain has TRBV5-1 and TRBJ1-2; D is undetermined. The CDR3 length is 12 residues. Germline V CDR1 and CDR2: SGHRS, YFSETQ. In DNA, the CDR3 is TGCGCCAGCAGCTTGGTCGGCTATGGCTACGCCTTC. Protein product: CASSLVGYGYAF.

This clonotype was observed at least ten times. The V and J genes are TRBV2 and TRBJ2-5; 7 bases are shared with TRBD1. The V gene's germline CDR1 is SNHLY and CDR2 FYNNEI. Unmatched junction bases numbered 3, after V lost 0 bases and J lost 2 bases. This CDR3 has 15 amino acids. In DNA, the CDR3 is TGTGCCAGCAGTGAAGCCGGGACAGCACAAGAGACCCAGTACTTC. Translating it yields CASSEAGTAQETQYF.

Within the sample, this clonotype is medium-sized (0.01 to 0.1%). The CDR3 sequence is CSAREPRRGHGETQYF. For the CDR3, the DNA is TGCAGTGCTAGAGAACCTCGCAGGGGGCATGGAGAGACCCAGTACTTC. The rearrangement joins TRBV20-1 to TRBJ2-5; 8 nucleotides match TRBD1. The germline V gene has CDR1 DFQATT and CDR2 SNEGSKA (reference sequence). This CDR3 comprises 16 residues. The junction had 10 bases not matched to a gene; V was cut back by 0 bases and J by 4 bases.

Many counts were recorded for this clonotype. V and J are TRBV28 and TRBJ1-5; 8 bases are a match to TRBD1. The CDR3 is 15 amino acids. Germline V gene sequence: CDR1 MDHEN, CDR2 SYDVKM. Losses at the gene ends were 1 base for V and 4 bases for J; bases not matched to a gene: 3. In DNA form, the CDR3 reads TGTGCCAGCAGTTTATCACAGGGGGTAAATCAGCCCCAGCATTTT. Translating gives CASSLSQGVNQPQHF.

This clonotype was picked up many times. The CDR3 DNA follows: TGTGCCAGCCAAGGGAGTAATGAAAAACTGTTTTTT. This codes for CASQGSNEKLFF. The chain uses TRBV5-6 and TRBJ1-4; D unclear. Germline values: CDR1 SGHDT, CDR2 YYEEEE. Trimming left V 7 bases short and J 4 bases short, with 8 bases between. The CDR3 has 12 amino acids.

This clonotype appeared a few times. The chain couples TRBV12-3 or TRBV12-4 to TRBJ2-2; D unresolved. The CDR3 sequence is 15 residues long. With 5 bases removed from V and 0 bases from J, the gap between germline ends came to 10 bases. DNA of the CDR3: TGTGCCAGCAGTCCACCTACAACGAACACCGGGGAGCTGTTTTTT. Amino acids: CASSPPTTNTGELFF.

This clonotype was counted many times. V is TRBV28 and J is TRBJ1-6; D perhaps matches TRBD1 (5 bases). CDR3 length equals 15 residues. V lost 7 bases and J lost 3, with 13 bases in between. From germline, CDR1 is MDHEN and CDR2 SYDVKM. The CDR3 loop is CASTSWQGYNSPLHF. The CDR3 DNA reads TGTGCCAGCACCTCTTGGCAGGGCTATAATTCACCCCTCCACTTT.

At least ten counts were recorded for this clonotype. The V gene is TRBV4-3, the J gene TRBJ1-2, with D possibly matching TRBD1 (6 bases). Trimming shortened V by 0 bases and J by 3 bases, and 8 bases separated the two germline ends. CDR3 length: 14 amino acids. Germline CDR1 reads LGHNA; CDR2 reads YSLEER. The CDR3 protein is CASSQDYRDYGYTF. CDR3 coding DNA: TGCGCCAGCAGCCAAGATTACAGGGACTATGGCTACACCTTC.

This clonotype was observed many times. The J gene is TRBJ2-1, the V gene TRBV7-2; 13 nucleotides agree with TRBD2. Germline values: CDR1 SGHTA, CDR2 FQGNSA. This CDR3 region has 16 residues. J gave up 6 bases and V 5 bases, and 7 bases lay outside the gene matches. The CDR3 is CASSVGLAGRGNEQFF. The DNA of the CDR3 is TGTGCCAGCAGCGTGGGACTAGCGGGGAGAGGCAATGAGCAGTTCTTC. The full variable domain, in which reference TRBV7-2 and TRBJ2-1 provide the parts outside the CDR3, is GAGVSQSPSNKVTEKGKDVELRCDPISGHTALYWYRQSLGQGLEFLIYFQGNSAPDKSGLPSDRFSAERTGGSVSTLTIQRTQQEDSAVYLCASSVGLAGRGNEQFFGPGTRLTVL.

This clonotype was recorded at least ten times. The gene calls are TRBV12-5 and TRBJ2-1; no reliable D call. Germline loops: CDR1 LGHNT, CDR2 FRNRAP. CDR3 size: 15 residues. Trimming removed 2 bases from V and 4 bases from J, with 12 bases in between. Here the CDR3 DNA reads TGTGCTAGTGGTTTGTTGAGAGACCTTTACAATGAGCAGTTCTTC. It codes for CASGLLRDLYNEQFF.

This clonotype was seen repeatedly, ten times or more. The chain employs TRBV6-6 and TRBJ1-2; 9 nucleotides line up with TRBD1. The V gene end was trimmed by 4 bases and the J gene end by 2 bases; junction bases not matched to a gene: 2. The CDR3 loop spans 14 amino acids. Germline V gene sequence: CDR1 MNHNY, CDR2 SVGAGI (reference sequence). DNA for the CDR3: TGTGCCAGCAGTTCAGACAGGGGGAACTATGGCTACACCTTC. Its translation is CASSSDRGNYGYTF.

In its sample, this clonotype was seen many times. The chain recombines TRBV7-6 with TRBJ2-2; no clear D. Per the germline V gene, CDR1 is SGHVS and CDR2 is FNYEAQ. The CDR3 is made up of 12 amino acids. The germline V and J ends were trimmed by 4 bases and 3 bases, with 3 bases remaining between them. The CDR3: CASSWYTGELFF. As DNA, the CDR3 is TGTGCCAGCAGCTGGTACACCGGGGAGCTGTTTTTT.

This clonotype was seen many times. The chain joins TRBV6-1 to TRBJ1-5; TRBD1 aligns across 9 bases. There are 14 residues in the CDR3. V shed 7 bases, J shed 10 bases, and the junction held 11 bases outside the gene matches. Looked up from germline, CDR1 is MNHNS and CDR2 is SASEGT. The CDR3 loop is CASNTGGAAGPQHF. CDR3 nucleotides: TGTGCCAGCAATACAGGGGGCGCGGCAGGCCCCCAGCATTTT.

Many counts were recorded for this clonotype. This sequence joins TRBV7-9 and TRBJ1-5; TRBD1 matches at 8 bases. This CDR3 contains 12 residues. The germline V gene encodes CDR1 SEHNR and CDR2 FQNEAQ (reference sequence). V dropped 5 bases and J dropped 8; count of bases not matched to a gene: 2. As DNA, the CDR3 is TGTGCCAGCAGCCCGACAGGGGAGCCCCAGCATTTT. Translated: CASSPTGEPQHF.